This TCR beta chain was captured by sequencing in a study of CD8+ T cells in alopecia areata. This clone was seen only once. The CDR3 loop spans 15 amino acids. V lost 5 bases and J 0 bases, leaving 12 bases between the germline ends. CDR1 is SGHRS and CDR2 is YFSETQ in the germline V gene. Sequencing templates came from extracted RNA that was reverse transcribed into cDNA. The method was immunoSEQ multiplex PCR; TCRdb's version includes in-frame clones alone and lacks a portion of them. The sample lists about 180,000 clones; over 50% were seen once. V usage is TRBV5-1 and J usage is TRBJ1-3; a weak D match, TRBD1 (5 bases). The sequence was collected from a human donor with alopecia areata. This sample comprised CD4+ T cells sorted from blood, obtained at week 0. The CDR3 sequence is CASRRQRDSGNTIYF. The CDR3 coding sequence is TGCGCCAGCAGGAGACAGAGAGACTCTGGAAACACCATATATTTT.